The present entry profiles one T cell receptor (beta chain) with its context. Primers: 60 Vbeta forward and 13 Jbeta reverse. TCRdb keeps only in-frame clones here, not all; method: immunoSEQ multiplex PCR. Here the sample spans 150,000 to 200,000 clones, 65% to 90% being singletons. This sample is part of a study of cytomegalovirus exposure and HLA in healthy donors. While unrecorded immune exposures were likely, the donors were nominally healthy when sampled. Losses at the gene ends were 5 bases for V and 7 bases for J; bases not matched to a gene: 8. This CDR3 has 17 amino acids. Germline V gene lookup returns CDR1 SGHAT and CDR2 FQNNGV.

This sequence was found in a woman aged 45-65 years in good health and CMV-seronegative. The chain has TRBV11-2 and TRBJ2-1; 16 bases map to TRBD2. The sample consisted of PBMCs. In DNA form, the CDR3 reads TGTGCCAGCAGCAAGGGACTAGCGGGAGGGTGGGGGAATGAGCAGTTCTTC. It yields the protein CASSKGLAGGWGNEQFF.